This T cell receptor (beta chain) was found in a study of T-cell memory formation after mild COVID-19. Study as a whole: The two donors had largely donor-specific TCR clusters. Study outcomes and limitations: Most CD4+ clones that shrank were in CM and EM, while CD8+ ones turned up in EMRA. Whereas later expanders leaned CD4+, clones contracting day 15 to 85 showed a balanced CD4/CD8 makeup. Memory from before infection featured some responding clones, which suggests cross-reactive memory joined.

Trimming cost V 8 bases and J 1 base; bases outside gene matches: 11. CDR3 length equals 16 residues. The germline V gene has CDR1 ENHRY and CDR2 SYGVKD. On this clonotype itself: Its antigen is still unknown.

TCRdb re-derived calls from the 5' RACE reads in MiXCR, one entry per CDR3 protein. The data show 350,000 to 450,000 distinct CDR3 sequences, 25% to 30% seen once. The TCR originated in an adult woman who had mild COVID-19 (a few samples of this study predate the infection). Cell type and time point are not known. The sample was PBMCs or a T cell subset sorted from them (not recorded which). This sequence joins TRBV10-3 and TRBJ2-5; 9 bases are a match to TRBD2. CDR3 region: CAIAGGIASPQETQYF. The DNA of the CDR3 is TGTGCCATCGCGGGGGGGATTGCTAGCCCCCAAGAGACCCAGTACTTC.